This passage covers 7 T cell receptor beta chains from one sample sequenced in a study of identical twins. MiXCR, run by TCRdb on the 5' RACE reads, gives a single entry per CDR3 protein. In the table there are about 690,000 distinct CDR3 sequences, around 20% of which are singletons. These sequences were also reported in another study, on T cells expressing NK-cell markers.

Sequencing was performed on PBMCs. These receptor sequences come from a woman younger than 30 in good health.

The chain joins TRBV20-1 to TRBJ2-1; 8 positions match TRBD2. This CDR3 is built from 13 residues. The V segment lost 3 bases and the J segment 7 bases; nucleotides outside the gene matches: 5. The germline V gene encodes CDR1 DFQATT and CDR2 SNEGSKA (reference sequence). CDR3: CSASGGAINEQFF. CDR3 nucleotides: TGCAGTGCTAGCGGGGGGGCTATTAATGAGCAGTTCTTC.

This clonotype was observed a handful of times. This chain joins TRBV9 and TRBJ2-1; 9 nucleotides match TRBD1. The V and J ends lost 3 bases and 5 bases, in that order; junction bases with no gene match: 9. Germline assignment: CDR1 SGDLS and CDR2 YYNGEE. The length of the CDR3 is 16 residues. CDR3 amino acids: CASSAVNRDRDNEQFF. For the CDR3, the DNA is TGTGCCAGCAGCGCCGTCAACCGGGACAGGGACAATGAGCAGTTCTTC.

The chain recombines TRBV5-6 with TRBJ2-7, with 9 bases aligning to TRBD1. The germline V gene encodes CDR1 SGHDT and CDR2 YYEEEE. The CDR3 covers 15 residues. The V and J ends lost 1 base and 4 bases, in that order; junction bases with no gene match: 6. The CDR3: CASSLQQGAGYEQYF. The DNA for the CDR3 is TGTGCCAGCAGCTTGCAACAGGGGGCAGGGTACGAGCAGTACTTC.

This sequence joins TRBV11-2 and TRBJ1-6; 7 nucleotides agree with TRBD1. The trim removed 2 bases at V and 4 bases at J, leaving 11 bases unmatched. Germline CDR1 and CDR2: SGHAT and FQNNGV. The CDR3 consists of 18 residues. The DNA for the CDR3 is TGTGCCAGCAGCTTAAGAGGAGTCGGACAGGCTTATAATTCACCCCTCCACTTT. Protein product: CASSLRGVGQAYNSPLHF.

The chain employs TRBV6-1 and TRBJ2-5, with a possible D match to TRBD1 (6 bases). Germline V gene lookup returns CDR1 MNHNS and CDR2 SASEGT. CDR3 length equals 14 residues. Deletions cut 6 bases from V and 1 base from J, with 12 bases between. The chain's CDR3 is CASRDSVLQETQYF. Here the CDR3 DNA reads TGTGCCAGCAGGGACAGCGTCCTCCAAGAGACCCAGTACTTC.

The chain uses TRBV20-1 and TRBJ1-3, with D possibly TRBD1 on 6 matching bases. This CDR3 has 15 amino acids. Trimming removed 5 bases from V and 2 bases from J, with 16 bases in between. The germline CDR1 and CDR2 sequences are DFQATT and SNEGSKA (reference sequence). This CDR3 reads CSAGNRVAAGNTIYF. CDR3 sequence (DNA): TGCAGTGCTGGCAACAGGGTCGCGGCTGGAAACACCATATATTTT.

V is TRBV29-1 and J is TRBJ2-3; D is uncertain. CDR3 length: 11 residues. Germline-derived CDR1 and CDR2 are SQVTM and ANQGSEA. The V end was cut by 0 bases, the J end by 5 bases, with 3 bases between. CDR3 bases: TGCAGCGTTGAAGAATTAGATACGCAGTATTTT. It translates to CSVEELDTQYF.